This TCR beta chain derives from a study of shared clonotypes between healthy human individuals. Researchers divided each subset's genomic DNA evenly across several immunoSEQ plates. TCRdb's copy holds only in-frame clones and misses some; the assay was immunoSEQ multiplex PCR. Here the sample spans millions of clones, over 85% being singletons. Study-level points and caveats: Clonotypes not shared had lower generation probabilities than those common to all four donors. The donor pool, a small one, limited the genetic and exposure-history diversity represented.

Trimming shortened V by 6 bases and J by 5 bases, and 4 bases separated the two germline ends. The CDR3 covers 10 residues. From germline, CDR1 is SGHRS and CDR2 YFSETQ. About this clone itself: No antigen is known for it.

Input material: naive CD4+ T cells sorted from blood. Subset specified: CD45RA+ positively selected. J is TRBJ2-3 and V is TRBV5-1; D remains ambiguous. This sequence originates from a man aged 18 to 30 in good health. The CDR3 sequence: CASKGDTQYF. The DNA for the CDR3 is TGCGCCAGCAAAGGAGATACGCAGTATTTT.